The 26 T cell receptor beta chains reported below all come from one sample, sequenced in a study of human T cells and chemical hapten exposure (dated by TCRdb to about 2021). The sample's time point label, decoded: patch test 3, about 24 weeks after DPC sensitization. The treatment or condition tag for this specimen amounts to: therapeutic diphenylcyclopropenone sensitization with weekly scalp DPC. Library preparation used RACE. TCRdb records NextSeq 500 as the sequencer. The public reads were run again by TCRdb, first through fastp at Q25 and then through MiXCR, and only productive beta chains were kept. Each CDR3 protein gets just one entry, which takes the most common genes and DNA from the rows behind it. The sample contains more than 80,000 distinct CDR3 sequences, approximately 10% of them found a single time. The ten biggest clones cover approximately 3.5% of the sample. This specimen was whole blood, taken in connection with sensitization to the hapten diphenylcyclopropenone (DPC). The source of these receptors is a woman aged 45-60 years with alopecia areata. Some clones in this sample may be carry-over from other donors' samples.

This clonotype was observed at least ten times. V and J are TRBV27 and TRBJ1-2; D is unresolved. V was trimmed by 3 bases and J by 1 base, leaving 12 bases between them. The CDR3 consists of 15 residues. The germline gives CDR1 MNHEY, CDR2 SMNVEV (reference sequence). The CDR3 protein is CASSLTLEFNYGYTF. For the CDR3, the DNA is TGTGCCAGCAGTTTGACCCTCGAGTTTAACTATGGCTACACCTTC.

This clonotype showed up many times. V and J are TRBV30 and TRBJ2-7; D gene unclear. This CDR3 contains 10 residues. The germline V and J ends were trimmed by 6 bases and 9 bases, with 12 bases remaining between them. From germline, CDR1 is GTSNPN and CDR2 SVGIG (reference sequence). The DNA of the CDR3 is TGTGCCTGCCAGGAACCTGGGCAGTACTTC. Amino acid sequence: CACQEPGQYF.

This clonotype was detected many times. V usage is TRBV7-6 and J usage is TRBJ2-3, with unresolved D. Deletions cut 2 bases from V and 3 bases from J, with 12 bases between. The CDR3 covers 15 residues. CDR1 is SGHVS and CDR2 is FNYEAQ in the germline V gene. Here the CDR3 reads CASSLNLGGTDTQYF. CDR3 coding DNA: TGTGCCAGCAGCTTAAACCTCGGTGGGACAGATACGCAGTATTTT.

The V gene is TRBV20-1, the J gene TRBJ2-3; D may match TRBD1 or TRBD2 (5 bases each). Deletions cut 1 base from V and 0 bases from J, with 17 bases between. The CDR3 spans 17 residues. Germline V gene data show CDR1 as DFQATT and CDR2 as SNEGSKA (reference sequence). The CDR3 region is CSARALRWGSSTDTQYF. CDR3 nucleotide sequence: TGCAGTGCTAGAGCCCTGCGATGGGGGTCTAGCACAGATACGCAGTATTTT.

V and J are TRBV20-1 and TRBJ1-5; perhaps TRBD1 as D (6 bases). Trimming removed 0 bases at V and 6 bases at J, with 12 bases between. This CDR3 is 14 amino acids long. CDR1 and CDR2 (germline): DFQATT, SNEGSKA (reference sequence). The CDR3 spells CSARDTGAGQPQHF. As DNA, the CDR3 is TGCAGTGCTAGAGATACGGGGGCGGGTCAGCCCCAGCATTTT.

This clonotype was counted ten times or more. The J gene is TRBJ1-6, the V gene TRBV14, with TRBD1 matching 7 bases. This CDR3 comprises 14 residues. Trimming took 2 bases from V and 10 from J; bases not matched to a gene: 5. Per germline, CDR1 SGHDN and CDR2 FVKESK. The CDR3 protein is CASSQHRGNSPLHF. The DNA of the CDR3 is TGTGCCAGCAGCCAACACAGGGGAAACTCACCCCTCCACTTT.

This clonotype was counted only a few times. The rearrangement links TRBV6-2 or TRBV6-3 to TRBJ1-4, with D possibly matching TRBD1 (6 bases). The CDR3 loop spans 14 amino acids. CDR1 is MNHEY and CDR2 is SVGEGT in the germline V gene. The V end lost 4 bases, the J end lost 7 bases, and 13 bases lay between the germline ends. As DNA, the CDR3 is TGTGCCAGCAGTTGGACAGCCGGTTTTGAAAAACTGTTTTTT. This encodes CASSWTAGFEKLFF.

The chain is built from TRBV5-1 and TRBJ2-7, with D maybe TRBD2 (5 bases). CDR1 is SGHRS, CDR2 YFSETQ, per germline. The CDR3 is made up of 14 amino acids. V was cut by 4 bases and J by 7 bases, with 18 bases left in between. CDR3 sequence reads: CASSPLALTGEQYF. The CDR3 DNA follows: TGCGCCAGCAGCCCCTTAGCGCTCACTGGGGAGCAGTACTTC.

This clonotype was picked up a small number of times. The chain recombines TRBV21-1 with TRBJ2-4; no check of the table's D call, TRBD1, against the DNA was made. TRBV21-1 is a pseudogene. The CDR3 length is 21 residues. DNA for the CDR3: TGTGCCAGCAGCAGAAAACCCACCCTAGCGGGACAGGGCTTGGCCAAAAACATTCAGTACTTC. As protein: CASSRKPTLAGQGLAKNIQYF.

There are a few counts of this clonotype. The chain combines TRBV24-1 with TRBJ2-3; D may be TRBD2 (5 bases). V was cut by 4 bases and J by 3 bases, with 16 bases left in between. Per germline, CDR1 KGHDR and CDR2 SFDVKD. CDR3 length: 16 residues. Written as DNA, the CDR3 is TGTGCCACCAGTGACCGGGATTCAGCGGTAACAGATACGCAGTATTTT. Protein product: CATSDRDSAVTDTQYF.

The gene calls are TRBV11-2 and TRBJ1-2; D gene ambiguous. The CDR3 is made up of 14 amino acids. V lost 3 bases to trimming and J lost 5 bases, with 13 bases between them. Germline V gene lookup returns CDR1 SGHAT and CDR2 FQNNGV. The DNA of the CDR3 is TGTGCCAGCAGCTTCCCCCGCCAGACTTATGGCTACACCTTC. Amino acid sequence: CASSFPRQTYGYTF.

This clonotype was counted only a few times. The rearrangement joins TRBV28 to TRBJ2-7, with D uncertain. Between the trimmed V and J ends, which lost 6 bases and 2 bases, there was a span of 11 bases. The CDR3 is 13 residues long. CDR1 and CDR2 from the germline V gene are MDHEN and SYDVKM. The CDR3: CASSRGSAYEQYF. The CDR3 bases are TGTGCCAGCAGCCGTGGGTCGGCCTACGAGCAGTACTTC.

This clonotype was observed at least ten times. V and J are TRBV6-2 or TRBV6-3 and TRBJ2-7, with 8 nucleotides matching TRBD1. The germline CDR1 and CDR2 sequences are MNHEY and SVGEGT. The junction had 9 bases not matched to a gene; V was cut back by 8 bases and J by 3 bases. The CDR3 has 14 residues. CDR3 protein: CASRGRTGGYEQYF. The DNA for the CDR3 is TGTGCCAGCCGAGGGAGAACAGGGGGCTACGAGCAGTACTTC.

This clonotype has just a few counts. The chain carries TRBV6-2 or TRBV6-3 and TRBJ1-5; 7 positions match TRBD1. V gave up 5 bases and J gave up 0 bases; unmatched junction bases: 7. The germline CDR1 and CDR2 sequences are MNHEY and SVGEGT. There are 16 residues in the CDR3. The DNA of the CDR3 is TGTGCCAGCAGTCCCGGGGACAGACCTAGCAATCAGCCCCAGCATTTT. The encoded protein is CASSPGDRPSNQPQHF.

The chain is built from TRBV5-1 and TRBJ2-7; D not certain. Deletions cut 0 bases from V and 0 bases from J, with 7 bases between. Germline V gene data show CDR1 as SGHRS and CDR2 as YFSETQ. The CDR3 loop spans 14 amino acids. In nucleotides, the CDR3 is TGCGCCAGCAGCTTGGGTGGTAACTCCTACGAGCAGTACTTC. Translating it yields CASSLGGNSYEQYF.

The chain employs TRBV7-3 and TRBJ2-1, with 11 bases matching TRBD2. CDR3 length: 15 amino acids. Germline trimming cut 3 bases from V and 10 bases from J; bases unmatched to any gene: 8. Germline values: CDR1 SGHTA, CDR2 FQGTGA. This CDR3 is CASSLVAGGPGEQFF. CDR3 DNA sequence: TGTGCCAGCAGCTTGGTAGCGGGAGGGCCCGGAGAGCAGTTCTTC. Combining the CDR3 with reference TRBV7-3 and TRBJ2-1 gives the whole variable domain GAGVSQTPSNKVTEKGKYVELRCDPISGHTALYWYRQSLGQGPEFLIYFQGTGAADDSGLPNDRFFAVRPEGSVSTLKIQRTERGDSAVYLCASSLVAGGPGEQFFGPGTRLTVL.

This clonotype was seen a handful of times. The chain combines TRBV7-6 with TRBJ1-1; tentative D call: TRBD1 (5 bases). The V end was cut by 0 bases, the J end by 6 bases, with 14 bases between. The CDR3 contains 15 residues. Looked up from germline, CDR1 is SGHVS and CDR2 is FNYEAQ. CDR3 in DNA: TGTGCCAGCAGCTTAGCGCGGGGACCCTTCGCTGAAGCTTTCTTT. Its translation: CASSLARGPFAEAFF.

The chain uses TRBV7-3 and TRBJ2-5; D unclear. There are 13 residues in the CDR3. V lost 4 bases and J lost 5, with 11 bases in between. In germline, CDR1 is SGHTA, CDR2 FQGTGA. DNA of the CDR3: TGTGCCAGCAGCTCCAGGATGGGGGAGACCCAGTACTTC. This sequence encodes CASSSRMGETQYF.

This clonotype was seen repeatedly, ten times or more. The chain has TRBV29-1 and TRBJ2-3; no clear D gene. Germline values: CDR1 SQVTM, CDR2 ANQGSEA. The CDR3 runs 15 residues. The V end lost 5 bases, the J end lost 1 base, and 16 bases lay between the germline ends. DNA for the CDR3: TGCAGCGTTTGGTTGCGTCAGTATGGCACAGATACGCAGTATTTT. Amino acid sequence: CSVWLRQYGTDTQYF.

This clonotype was seen once. The chain recombines TRBV7-9 with TRBJ2-5; D is unclear. Germline V gene sequence: CDR1 SEHNR, CDR2 FQNEAQ (reference sequence). The V gene lost 5 bases and the J gene lost 3 bases, with 16 bases spanning the gap. The CDR3 covers 15 residues. DNA for the CDR3: TGTGCCAGCAGCCTCCGCTCGGGCCAAAAAGAGACCCAGTACTTC. Residues: CASSLRSGQKETQYF.

This clonotype has ten or more counts. The rearrangement joins TRBV9 to TRBJ2-7; no clear D gene. Germline assignment: CDR1 SGDLS and CDR2 YYNGEE. Trimming cost V 4 bases and J 3 bases, with 8 bases left between them. The CDR3 is 12 amino acids. Here the CDR3 reads CASSTRDYEQYF. The CDR3, as DNA: TGTGCCAGCAGCACCCGAGACTACGAGCAGTACTTC. Drawing the rest from reference TRBV9 and TRBJ2-7, the complete variable domain is DSGVTQTPKHLITATGQRVTLRCSPRSGDLSVYWYQQSLDQGLQFLIQYYNGEERAKGNILERFSAQQFPDLHSELNLSSLELGDSALYFCASSTRDYEQYFGPGTRLTVT.

This clonotype was seen ten or more times. The genes are TRBV18 and TRBJ1-5; TRBD1 matches at 7 bases. CDR1 and CDR2 from the germline V gene are KGHSH and LQKENI. The CDR3 runs 14 residues. With V trimmed by 3 bases and J by 3 bases, 2 bases remained unmatched. CDR3 DNA sequence: TGTGCCAGCTCACCGGACAGGCCCAATCAGCCCCAGCATTTT. This codes for CASSPDRPNQPQHF.

This clonotype was counted many times. The rearrangement joins TRBV28 to TRBJ2-7; TRBD1 aligns across 10 bases. The CDR3 consists of 16 residues. Germline loops: CDR1 MDHEN, CDR2 SYDVKM. V lost 4 bases to trimming and J lost 4 bases; unmatched junction nucleotides: 10. The CDR3 DNA reads as TGTGCCAGCAGTTCCCCACGACAGGGGGCGCGGTACGAGCAGTACTTC. It yields the protein CASSSPRQGARYEQYF.

At least ten counts were recorded for this clonotype. The V gene is TRBV20-1, the J gene TRBJ2-1; TRBD2 matches 10 bases. The junction had 3 bases not matched to a gene; V was cut back by 2 bases and J by 2 bases. The CDR3 has 15 amino acids. CDR1 and CDR2 from the germline V gene are DFQATT and SNEGSKA (reference sequence). DNA for the CDR3: TGCAGTGCTAGACAAGCGGGAGGGCCCTACAATGAGCAGTTCTTC. Its translation is CSARQAGGPYNEQFF.

This clonotype was observed many times. V is TRBV24-1 and J is TRBJ2-3; no firm D call. The V and J ends lost 6 bases and 9 bases respectively, with 12 bases between them. The CDR3 loop spans 12 amino acids. In germline, CDR1 is KGHDR, CDR2 SFDVKD. The CDR3 sequence is CATSQIETTQYF. The CDR3 DNA is TGTGCCACCAGTCAAATTGAGACGACGCAGTATTTT.

This clonotype was detected many times. This chain connects TRBV10-3 to TRBJ2-7; D unclear. CDR3 length: 14 residues. The V and J ends lost 4 bases and 0 bases respectively, with 10 bases between them. CDR1 is ENHRY, CDR2 SYGVKD, per germline. The CDR3 bases are TGTGCCATCAGTGGGCAGGAAAGCTCCTACGAGCAGTACTTC. This sequence encodes CAISGQESSYEQYF.